A selection of T cell receptor beta chains follows, all from one sample in a study of cytomegalovirus exposure and HLA in healthy donors. TCRdb's copy holds only in-frame clones and misses some; the assay was immunoSEQ multiplex PCR. The table has roughly 220,000 clones, almost 70% seen once. The sequenced material came from PBMCs. The receptors derive from a man between 35 and 55 years old in good health and CMV-seropositive. The CDR3 runs from the conserved cysteine through the conserved F or W. The order of the fields is J gene, clone size, V gene, D gene, CDR3 length, CDR3 DNA, CDR3 protein. A D gene is named only where the DNA matches it firmly. The listing skips clone size in some rows; elsewhere it reads once, few, many or a size class.

TRBJ1-4 | few | TRBV29-1 | TRBD1 | 13 | TGCAGCGTCCTACAGGGGACTAATGAAAAACTGTTTTTT | CSVLQGTNEKLFF
TRBJ1-2 | - | TRBV19 | - | 12 | TGTGCCAGTAGGGCCCAAAACTATGGCTACACCTTC | CASRAQNYGYTF
TRBJ2-1 | - | TRBV4-2 | TRBD2 | 17 | TGTGCCAGCAGCCAAGAAACCACTAGCGGGGTGTACAATGAGCAGTTCTTC | CASSQETTSGVYNEQFF
TRBJ2-5 | - | TRBV5-1 | - | 13 | TGCGCCAGCAGTGTGGGGGCTGAAGAGACCCAGTACTTC | CASSVGAEETQYF
TRBJ1-2 | - | TRBV7-2 | - | 17 | TGTGCCAGCAGCCTAGAGTTACAGGCATTCCCCCGCTATGGCTACACCTTC | CASSLELQAFPRYGYTF
TRBJ1-2 | few | TRBV29-1 | - | 11 | TGCAGCGCCCCTGGGCCGGGAGGCTACACCTTC | CSAPGPGGYTF
TRBJ1-4 | - | TRBV15 | TRBD1 | 15 | TGTGCCACCAGCACCAGACAGGGCGGCACTGAAAAACTGTTTTTT | CATSTRQGGTEKLFF
TRBJ1-2 | - | TRBV7-9 | - | 14 | TGTGCCAGCAGCTTAGGACAATCGGTCTATGGCTACACCTTC | CASSLGQSVYGYTF
TRBJ2-2 | - | TRBV5-1 | - | 16 | TGCGCCAGCAGCTTGTTCGGGGGACCGAACACCGGGGAGCTGTTTTTT | CASSLFGGPNTGELFF
TRBJ1-2 | few | TRBV20-1 | - | 11 | TGCAGTGCTAGCAGGGGATCGGGCTACACCTTC | CSASRGSGYTF
TRBJ1-4 | - | TRBV29-1 | TRBD1 | 13 | TGCAGCGCCGGACAGGTCCCAGGAGAAAAACTGTTTTTT | CSAGQVPGEKLFF
TRBJ1-1 | - | TRBV19 | TRBD1 | 15 | TGTGCCAGCACCATACGGTTCGGACAGGGATCTGAAGCTTTCTTT | CASTIRFGQGSEAFF
TRBJ2-4 | few | TRBV10-3 | - | 14 | TGTGCCATCAGTGAGTCCTTTGGGCCCGGCATTCAGTACTTC | CAISESFGPGIQYF
TRBJ1-2 | - | TRBV10-2 | - | 13 | TGCGCCAGCAGTGATGTGCGGGGATATGGCTACACCTTC | CASSDVRGYGYTF
TRBJ2-5 | - | TRBV11-1 | TRBD2 | 16 | TGTGCCAGCAGCTTATCCAGCCGGGGGGGCCAAGAGACCCAGTACTTC | CASSLSSRGGQETQYF
TRBJ2-2 | once | TRBV6-5 | - | 12 | TGTGCCAGCAGTAGGGGGTCCGGGGAGCTGTTTTTT | CASSRGSGELFF
TRBJ2-2 | - | TRBV5-1 | - | 14 | TGCGCCAGCAGCTCGGGTGGAAGCACCGGGGAGCTGTTTTTT | CASSSGGSTGELFF
TRBJ2-7 | few | TRBV29-1 | - | 15 | TGCAGCGTGAATCGCGGCCGGGGTAAGGTCTACGAGCAGTACTTC | CSVNRGRGKVYEQYF
TRBJ2-7 | - | TRBV5-1 | TRBD1 | 16 | TGCGCCAGCAGCTTGGCCCGGGACAGGGATACCTACGAGCAGTACTTC | CASSLARDRDTYEQYF
TRBJ2-3 | - | TRBV11-3 | TRBD2 | 17 | TGTGCCAGCAGCTTACACTTACTCGGGGCGGGGGATGATACGCAGTATTTT | CASSLHLLGAGDDTQYF
TRBJ1-5 | - | TRBV6-6 | - | 16 | TGTGCCAGCAGTTACGGGGCGGTTAGGGTCAATCAGCCCCAGCATTTT | CASSYGAVRVNQPQHF
TRBJ1-4 | few | TRBV20-1 | - | 11 | TGCAGTGCTATCTACGGTGAAAAACTGTTTTTT | CSAIYGEKLFF
TRBJ2-3 | once | TRBV21-1 | - | 17 | TGTGCCAGCAGCACCCTAGAAGCGGGGACCCGGGGCTATACGCAGTATTTT | CASSTLEAGTRGYTQYF
TRBJ2-7 | once | TRBV11-2 | TRBD2 | 15 | TGTGCCAGCAGCCCGGGAGGCAGCCTCTCCTACGAGCAGTACTTC | CASSPGGSLSYEQYF
TRBJ1-2 | - | TRBV29-1 | TRBD1 | 11 | TGCAGCGGGGGACAGATCCACGGCTACACCTTC | CSGGQIHGYTF
TRBJ1-2 | few | TRBV2 | TRBD1 | 14 | TGTGCCAGCAGTTTCAGGGGGCAAGGCTATGGCTACACCTTC | CASSFRGQGYGYTF
TRBJ1-6 | - | TRBV5-1 | - | 14 | TGCGCCAGCGGAAGTGGAGGGTTAAATTCACCCCTCCACTTT | CASGSGGLNSPLHF
TRBJ2-7 | - | TRBV19 | TRBD1 | 14 | TGTGCCAGTAGTATGGTGGCAGGGGGCTACGAGCAGTACTTC | CASSMVAGGYEQYF
TRBJ2-2 | - | TRBV4-1 | TRBD2 | 17 | TGCGCCAGCAGCCAAGTGGCGAGCGGGGGGGCCACCGGGGAGCTGTTTTTT | CASSQVASGGATGELFF